This TCR beta chain was retrieved from a study of blood T cell repertoires in COVID-19 (dated by TCRdb to about 2020). Some background on the complete study: Collaborator samples came from the United States, Italy and Spain and covered acute and convalescent phases of COVID-19. The material from the prospective study consisted of cDNA or gDNA derived from T cells, B-cell-depleted T cells, or PBMCs. Samples were obtained from the ongoing ImmuneRACE study (first 160 participants) and from roughly 1,300 subjects provided by 6 global collaborators. A de-identified subject ID, COVID-19 status, age in years and sex were almost always included in the sample metadata. The repertoires were released in a freely available public database meant as a resource for research on the immune response to SARS-CoV-2. Deeply sampled blood TCRbeta repertoires from subjects exposed to, actively infected with, or recovered from COVID-19 were included in the dataset. Where available, HLA class I and class II types were taken from metadata supplied by the sample provider and were not determined by assay-based typing.

TCRbeta CDR3 regions were amplified from genomic DNA by means of the immunoSEQ Assay, a bias-controlled multiplex PCR. Turning to the authors' computational methods: Nucleated cell counts per sample were estimated from amplification of reference gene primers within the assay. To quantify the absolute abundance of each unique TCRbeta CDR3 rearrangement, sequence reads were collapsed and filtered. Productive Simpson clonality was computed per sample as the square root of Simpson's diversity index over productive rearrangements. TCRdb retrieved this table from immuneACCESS and kept in-frame rearrangements only. Not all clones are present; in checked studies, unresolved V genes account for under half, and no reason is known for the remainder. D and trimming come from the DNA, and the V and J calls and clone size come from that table. This sample has approximately 250,000 clones in its table, and 86% of those were observed once. Approximately 8.2% of the sample goes to the ten largest clones.

Details on this clone: Its specific antigen is unknown. No much larger clonotype is one base removed from it; base qualities were not supplied.

The collaborating institutions used their own protocols to collect whole blood in K2EDTA tubes. For TCRbeta analysis, collaborators shipped samples in one of three forms: frozen whole blood, isolated PBMCs, or DNA extracted from either of those sample types. CDR1 and CDR2 are read off the germline V gene (reference sequence) as SGHNT and YYREEE. Trimming accounts for 4 bases at V and 3 bases at J, while the number of junction bases matched to no gene is 2. The CDR3, from cysteine to phenylalanine, totals 17 residues. The sequence is cut down to CDR3 DNA, 51 bases in frame from base 1. The full study reports these points: How much clinical and demographic metadata was included differed by source and by participant, and the metadata was provided uncurated.

Sequenced sample: peripheral blood. The chain is made from TRBV5-4 and TRBJ2-6; 15 nucleotides in the junction match TRBD2. The source of this sequence is a man in his forties with active or convalescent COVID-19. The DNA is TGTGCCAGCAGCGGGACTAGCGGGGGGTTTGGGGCCAACGTCCTGACTTTC. Its protein product is CASSGTSGGFGANVLTF. With the rest looked up from the reference TRBV5-4 and TRBJ2-6 genes rather than sequenced, the full variable domain is ETGVTQSPTHLIKTRGQQVTLRCSSQSGHNTVSWYQQALGQGPQFIFQYYREEENGRGNFPPRFSGLQFPNYSSELNVNALELDDSALYLCASSGTSGGFGANVLTFGAGSRLTVL.